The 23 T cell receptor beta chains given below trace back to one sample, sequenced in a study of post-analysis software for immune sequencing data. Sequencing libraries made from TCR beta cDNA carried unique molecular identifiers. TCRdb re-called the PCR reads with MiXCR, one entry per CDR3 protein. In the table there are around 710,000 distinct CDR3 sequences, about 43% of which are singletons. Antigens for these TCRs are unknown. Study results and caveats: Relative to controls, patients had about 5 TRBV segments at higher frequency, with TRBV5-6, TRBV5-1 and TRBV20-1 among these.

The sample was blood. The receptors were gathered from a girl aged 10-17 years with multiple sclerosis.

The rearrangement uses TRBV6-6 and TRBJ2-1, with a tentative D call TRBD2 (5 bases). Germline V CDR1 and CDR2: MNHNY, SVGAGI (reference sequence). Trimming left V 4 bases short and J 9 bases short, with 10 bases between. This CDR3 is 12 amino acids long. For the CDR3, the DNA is TGTGCCAGCAGTTCCGGACTTTTTGAGCAGTTCTTC. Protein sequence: CASSSGLFEQFF.

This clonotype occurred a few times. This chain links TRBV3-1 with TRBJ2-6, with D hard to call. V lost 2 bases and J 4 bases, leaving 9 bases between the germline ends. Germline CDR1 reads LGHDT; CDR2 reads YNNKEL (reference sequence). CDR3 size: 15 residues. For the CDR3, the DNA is TGTGCCAGCAGCCAAAGGGCGGTCGGGGCCAACGTCCTGACTTTC. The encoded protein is CASSQRAVGANVLTF.

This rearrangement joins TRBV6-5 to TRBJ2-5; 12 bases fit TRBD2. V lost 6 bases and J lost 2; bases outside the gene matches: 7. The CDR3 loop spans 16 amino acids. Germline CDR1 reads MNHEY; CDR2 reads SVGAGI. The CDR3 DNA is TGTGCCAGCAGGCAAAGACTAGCGGGGGTACAAGAGACCCAGTACTTC. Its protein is CASRQRLAGVQETQYF.

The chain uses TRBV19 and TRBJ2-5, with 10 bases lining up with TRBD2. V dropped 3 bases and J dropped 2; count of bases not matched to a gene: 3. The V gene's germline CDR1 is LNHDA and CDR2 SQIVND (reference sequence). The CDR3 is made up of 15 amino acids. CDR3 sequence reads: CASSMGLALQETQYF. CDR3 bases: TGTGCCAGTAGTATGGGACTAGCGCTACAAGAGACCCAGTACTTC.

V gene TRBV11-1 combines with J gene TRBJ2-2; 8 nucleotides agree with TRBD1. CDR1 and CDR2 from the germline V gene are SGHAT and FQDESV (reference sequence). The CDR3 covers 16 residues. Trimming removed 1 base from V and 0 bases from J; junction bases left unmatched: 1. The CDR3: CASSLGDRSNTGELFF. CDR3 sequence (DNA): TGTGCCAGCAGCTTAGGGGACAGGTCGAACACCGGGGAGCTGTTTTTT.

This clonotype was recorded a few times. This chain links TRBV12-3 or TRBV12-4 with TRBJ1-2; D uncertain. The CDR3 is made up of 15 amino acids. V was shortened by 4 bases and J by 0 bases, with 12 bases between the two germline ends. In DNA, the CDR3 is TGTGCCAGCAGTTCCCCCAGGAAAACTAACTATGGCTACACCTTC. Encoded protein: CASSSPRKTNYGYTF.

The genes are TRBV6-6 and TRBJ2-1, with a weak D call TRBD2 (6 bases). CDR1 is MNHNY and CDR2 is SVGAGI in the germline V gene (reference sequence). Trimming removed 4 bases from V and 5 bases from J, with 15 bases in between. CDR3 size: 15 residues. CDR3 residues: CASSFWAGSDNEQFF. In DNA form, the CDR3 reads TGTGCCAGCAGTTTCTGGGCGGGAAGCGACAATGAGCAGTTCTTC.

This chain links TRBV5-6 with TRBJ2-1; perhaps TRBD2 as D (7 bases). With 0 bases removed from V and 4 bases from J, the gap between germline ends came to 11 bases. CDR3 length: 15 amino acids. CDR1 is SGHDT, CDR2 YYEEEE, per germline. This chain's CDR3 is CASSLGGGWYNEQFF. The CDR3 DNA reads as TGTGCCAGCAGCTTGGGGGGGGGCTGGTACAATGAGCAGTTCTTC.

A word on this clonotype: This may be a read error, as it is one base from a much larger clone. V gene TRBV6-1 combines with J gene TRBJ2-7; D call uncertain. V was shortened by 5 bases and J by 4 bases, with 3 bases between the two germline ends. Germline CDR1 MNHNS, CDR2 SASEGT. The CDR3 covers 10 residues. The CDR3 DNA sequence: TGTGCCAGCAGTTGGTACGAGCAGTACTTC. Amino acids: CASSWYEQYF.

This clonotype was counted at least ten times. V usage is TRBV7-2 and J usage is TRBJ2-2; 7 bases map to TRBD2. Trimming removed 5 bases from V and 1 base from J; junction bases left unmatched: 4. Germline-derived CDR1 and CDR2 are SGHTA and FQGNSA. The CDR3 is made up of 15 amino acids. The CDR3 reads CASSRTSWNTGELFF. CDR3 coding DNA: TGTGCCAGCAGCAGGACTAGTTGGAACACCGGGGAGCTGTTTTTT. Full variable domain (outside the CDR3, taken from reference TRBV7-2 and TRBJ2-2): GAGVSQSPSNKVTEKGKDVELRCDPISGHTALYWYRQSLGQGLEFLIYFQGNSAPDKSGLPSDRFSAERTGGSVSTLTIQRTQQEDSAVYLCASSRTSWNTGELFFGEGSRLTVL.

In DNA form, the CDR3 reads TGCGCCAGCAGCCAATCAACTGAAAAACTGTTTTTT. As protein: CASSQSTEKLFF. The chain recombines TRBV4-1 with TRBJ1-4; D is unresolved. The V gene lost 2 bases and the J gene lost 7 bases, with 5 bases spanning the gap. CDR1 is MGHRA, CDR2 YSYEKL, per germline. This CDR3 has 12 amino acids.

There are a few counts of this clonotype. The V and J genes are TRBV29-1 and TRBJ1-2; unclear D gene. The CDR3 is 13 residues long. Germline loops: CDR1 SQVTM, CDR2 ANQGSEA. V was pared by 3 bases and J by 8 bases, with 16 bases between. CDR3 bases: TGCAGCGTTGAGGCGCCTCGACTCGGCGGCTACACCTTC. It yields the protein CSVEAPRLGGYTF.

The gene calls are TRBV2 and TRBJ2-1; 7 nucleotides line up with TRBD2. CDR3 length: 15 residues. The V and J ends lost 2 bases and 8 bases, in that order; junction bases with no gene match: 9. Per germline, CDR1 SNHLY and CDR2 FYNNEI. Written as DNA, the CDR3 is TGTGCCAGCAGTGAACTGTGGGAGGGCCCCCATGAGCAGTTCTTC. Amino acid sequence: CASSELWEGPHEQFF.

CDR3 loop: CASSSDRGGVYEQYF. The CDR3 DNA sequence: TGTGCCAGCAGCTCAGACAGGGGAGGGGTATACGAGCAGTACTTC. The chain links TRBV5-5 to TRBJ2-7; D may be TRBD1 (8 bases). The CDR3 consists of 15 residues. Per germline, CDR1 SGHKS and CDR2 YYEKEE (reference sequence). The germline V and J ends were trimmed by 3 bases and 4 bases, with 17 bases remaining between them.

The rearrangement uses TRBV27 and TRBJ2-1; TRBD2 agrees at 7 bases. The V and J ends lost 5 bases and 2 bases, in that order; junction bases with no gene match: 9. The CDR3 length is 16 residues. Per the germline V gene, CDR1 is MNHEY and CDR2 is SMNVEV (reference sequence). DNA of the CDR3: TGTGCCAGCAGTCCACCGGGACTATTGGCCTACAATGAGCAGTTCTTC. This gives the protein CASSPPGLLAYNEQFF.

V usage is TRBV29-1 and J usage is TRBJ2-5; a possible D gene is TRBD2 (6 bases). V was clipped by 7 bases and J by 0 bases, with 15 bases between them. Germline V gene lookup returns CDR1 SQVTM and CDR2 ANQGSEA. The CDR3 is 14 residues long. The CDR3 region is CSALGRDYQETQYF. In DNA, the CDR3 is TGCAGCGCTCTGGGGCGGGACTACCAAGAGACCCAGTACTTC. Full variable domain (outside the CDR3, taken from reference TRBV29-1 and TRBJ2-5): SAVISQKPSRDICQRGTSLTIQCQVDSQVTMMFWYRQQPGQSLTLIATANQGSEATYESGFVIDKFPISRPNLTFSTLTVSNMSPEDSSIYLCSALGRDYQETQYFGPGTRLLVL.

CDR3 in amino acids: CASSDRDSPRDEQFF. The CDR3 DNA reads TGCGCCAGCAGCGATCGGGACAGCCCTAGGGATGAGCAGTTCTTC. This sequence joins TRBV5-1 and TRBJ2-1, with TRBD1 matching 7 bases. J lost 8 bases, V lost 4 bases, and 12 bases had no gene match. The CDR3 loop spans 15 amino acids. Germline values: CDR1 SGHRS, CDR2 YFSETQ.

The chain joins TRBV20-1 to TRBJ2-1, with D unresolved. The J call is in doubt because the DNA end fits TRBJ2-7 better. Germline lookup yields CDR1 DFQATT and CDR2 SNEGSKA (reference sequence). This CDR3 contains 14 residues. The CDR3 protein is CSARDRMGYNEQYF. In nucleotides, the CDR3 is TGCAGTGCTAGAGATCGCATGGGGTACAATGAGCAGTACTTC.

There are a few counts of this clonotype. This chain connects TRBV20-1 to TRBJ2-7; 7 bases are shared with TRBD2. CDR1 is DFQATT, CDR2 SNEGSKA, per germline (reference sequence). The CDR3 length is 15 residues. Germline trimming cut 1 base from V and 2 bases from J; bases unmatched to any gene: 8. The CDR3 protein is CSARVGGEGTYEQYF. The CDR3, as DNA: TGCAGTGCTAGAGTTGGCGGGGAGGGCACCTACGAGCAGTACTTC.

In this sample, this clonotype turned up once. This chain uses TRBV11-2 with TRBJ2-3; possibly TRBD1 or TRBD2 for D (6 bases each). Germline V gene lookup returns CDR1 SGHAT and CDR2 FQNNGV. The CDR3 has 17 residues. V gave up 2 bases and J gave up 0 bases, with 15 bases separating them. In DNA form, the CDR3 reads TGTGCCAGCAGCTTATGGGGGGCTACCTTCAGCACAGATACGCAGTATTTT. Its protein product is CASSLWGATFSTDTQYF.

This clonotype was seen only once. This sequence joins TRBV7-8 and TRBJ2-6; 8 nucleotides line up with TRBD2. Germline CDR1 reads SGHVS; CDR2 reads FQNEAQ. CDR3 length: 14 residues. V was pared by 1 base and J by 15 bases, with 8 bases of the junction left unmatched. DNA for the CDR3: TGTGCCAGCAGCTTAGGTCGCGGGAGGCTCGCCCTGACTTTC. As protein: CASSLGRGRLALTF.

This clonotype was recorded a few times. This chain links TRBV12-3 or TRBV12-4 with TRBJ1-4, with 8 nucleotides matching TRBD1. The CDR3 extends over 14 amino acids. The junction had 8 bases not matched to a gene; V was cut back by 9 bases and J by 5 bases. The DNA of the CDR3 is TGTGCCAGTACGACAGGGGTTCGGAATGAAAAACTGTTTTTT. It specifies CASTTGVRNEKLFF.

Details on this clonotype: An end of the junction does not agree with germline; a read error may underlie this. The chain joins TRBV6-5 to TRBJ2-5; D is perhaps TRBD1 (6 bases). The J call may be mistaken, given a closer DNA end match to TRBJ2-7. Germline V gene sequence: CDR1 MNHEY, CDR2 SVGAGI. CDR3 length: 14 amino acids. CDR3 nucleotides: TGTACCAGCAGCTTGAGACAGGTACCCAGCGAGCAGTACTTC. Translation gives CTSSLRQVPSEQYF.